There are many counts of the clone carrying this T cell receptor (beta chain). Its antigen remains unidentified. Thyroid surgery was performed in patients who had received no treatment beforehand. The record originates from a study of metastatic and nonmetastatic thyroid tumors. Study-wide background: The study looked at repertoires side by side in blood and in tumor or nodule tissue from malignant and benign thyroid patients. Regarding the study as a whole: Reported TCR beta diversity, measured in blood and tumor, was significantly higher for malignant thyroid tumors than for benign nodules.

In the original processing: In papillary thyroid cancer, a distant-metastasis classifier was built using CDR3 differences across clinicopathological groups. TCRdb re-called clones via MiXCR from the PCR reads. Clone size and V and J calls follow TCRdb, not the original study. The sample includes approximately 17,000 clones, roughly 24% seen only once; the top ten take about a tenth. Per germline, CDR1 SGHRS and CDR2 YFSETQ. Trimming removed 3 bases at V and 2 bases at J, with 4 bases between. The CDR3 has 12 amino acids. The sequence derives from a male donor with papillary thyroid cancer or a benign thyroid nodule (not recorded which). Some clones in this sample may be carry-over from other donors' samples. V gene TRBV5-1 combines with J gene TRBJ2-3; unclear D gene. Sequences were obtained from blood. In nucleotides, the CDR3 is TGCGCCAGCAGCTCTACCACAGATACGCAGTATTTT. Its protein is CASSSTTDTQYF.